What follows are 5 T cell receptor beta chains derived from one specimen sequenced in a study of T cells in Graves' hyperthyroidism and ophthalmopathy. Amplified TCR beta CDR3 regions derived from RNA transcripts. HTBI primers drove first-round RT-PCR of the TCR CDR3. MiXCR, run by TCRdb on the multiplex PCR reads, gives a single entry per CDR3 protein. The sample yields 660,000 or so distinct CDR3 sequences, 45% seen once. Sequencing used peripheral blood or thyroid tissue (not recorded which). All receptors derive from an adult man with Graves' disease, either hyperthyroidism or ophthalmopathy (not recorded which).

Many counts were recorded for this clonotype. This sequence joins TRBV29-1 and TRBJ1-5; maybe TRBD1 (5 bases). Trimming cost V 6 bases and J 4 bases, with 16 bases left between them. The CDR3 loop spans 14 amino acids. The germline gives CDR1 SQVTM, CDR2 ANQGSEA. The CDR3 sequence: CSVADSVRNQPQHF. The CDR3 bases are TGCAGCGTCGCCGACAGTGTTAGAAATCAGCCCCAGCATTTT.

This clonotype was counted many times. The DNA is left out, because the CDR3 cannot be placed on it with certainty; the CDR3 is given as TCRdb lists it. The chain is built from TRBV29-1 and TRBJ2-7; the table's D gene call, TRBD2, was not cross checked with the DNA. Germline CDR1 and CDR2: SQVTM and ANQGSEA. The CDR3 is made up of 13 amino acids, end residues included. The CDR3 sequence is CSVGPGLMYEQYF.

The V and J genes are TRBV9 and TRBJ1-6, with 8 nucleotides matching TRBD1. V gave up 3 bases and J gave up 7 bases; unmatched junction bases: 3. The CDR3 runs to 14 residues. The germline CDR1 and CDR2 sequences are SGDLS and YYNGEE. CDR3: CASSETGGNSPLHF. In nucleotides, the CDR3 is TGTGCCAGCAGCGAAACAGGGGGAAATTCACCCCTCCACTTT.

The chain joins TRBV12-3 or TRBV12-4 to TRBJ2-5; 8 nucleotides align to TRBD2. The CDR3 extends over 16 amino acids. J lost 1 base, V lost 6 bases, and 10 bases had no gene match. CDR3 nucleotide sequence: TGTGCCAGCAGGGCGCGGGGGGCTGTACTCCAAGAGACCCAGTACTTC. This encodes CASRARGAVLQETQYF.

This clonotype occurred many times. The V gene is TRBV7-9, the J gene TRBJ1-5; D remains ambiguous. Germline lookup yields CDR1 SEHNR and CDR2 FQNEAQ (reference sequence). The CDR3 length is 14 residues. V was trimmed by 5 bases and J by 0 bases, leaving 8 bases between them. CDR3 in amino acids: CASSDTDSNQPQHF. CDR3 in DNA: TGTGCCAGCAGCGACACTGATAGCAATCAGCCCCAGCATTTT.